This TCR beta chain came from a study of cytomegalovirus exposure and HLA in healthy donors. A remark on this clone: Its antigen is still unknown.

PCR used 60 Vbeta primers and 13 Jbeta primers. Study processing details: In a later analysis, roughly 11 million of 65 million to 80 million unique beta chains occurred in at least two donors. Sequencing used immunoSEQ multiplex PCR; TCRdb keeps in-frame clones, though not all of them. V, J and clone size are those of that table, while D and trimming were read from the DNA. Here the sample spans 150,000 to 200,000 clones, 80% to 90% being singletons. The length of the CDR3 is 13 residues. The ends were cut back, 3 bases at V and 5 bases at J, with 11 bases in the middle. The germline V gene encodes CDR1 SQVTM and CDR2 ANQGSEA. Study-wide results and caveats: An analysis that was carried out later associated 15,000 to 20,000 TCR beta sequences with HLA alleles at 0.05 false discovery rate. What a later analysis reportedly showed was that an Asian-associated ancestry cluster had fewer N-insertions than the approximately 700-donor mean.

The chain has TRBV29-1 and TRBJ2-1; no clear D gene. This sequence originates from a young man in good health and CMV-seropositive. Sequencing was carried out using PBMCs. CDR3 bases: TGCAGCGTTGAGAGGCATTCGAACAATGAGCAGTTCTTC. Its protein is CSVERHSNNEQFF.